These 20 T cell receptor beta chains originate from one sample sequenced in a study of T cell responses to AZD1222 COVID-19 vaccine. The method was immunoSEQ multiplex PCR; TCRdb's version includes in-frame clones alone and lacks a portion of them. The profile shows 100,000 to 150,000 clones, about 90% of them singletons. This specimen consisted of peripheral blood, obtained on day 0 of AZD1222 vaccination. The source is an adult in good health.

The chain joins TRBV12-3 or TRBV12-4 to TRBJ2-7, with a tentative D call TRBD1 (5 bases). The CDR3 contains 13 residues. With 4 bases removed from V and 0 bases from J, the gap between germline ends came to 7 bases. The CDR3 DNA follows: TGTGCCAGCAGTTCCAGGGACTCCTACGAGCAGTACTTC. This codes for CASSSRDSYEQYF.

The chain recombines TRBV6-5 with TRBJ1-4; 8 nucleotides line up with TRBD1. Germline V lookup: CDR1 MNHEY, CDR2 SVGAGI. This CDR3 has 15 amino acids. Losses at the gene ends were 5 bases for V and 4 bases for J; bases not matched to a gene: 6. CDR3 in DNA: TGTGCCAGCAGTCCCGGACAGGGCCTTAATGAAAAACTGTTTTTT. Its protein is CASSPGQGLNEKLFF.

V is TRBV3-1 (or the pseudogene TRBV3-2) and J is TRBJ2-5; D gene unclear. Deletions cut 0 bases from V and 5 bases from J, with 4 bases between. CDR3 length equals 12 residues. CDR1 and CDR2 from the germline V gene are LGHDT and YNNKEL (reference sequence). CDR3 sequence (DNA): TGTGCCAGCAGCCAAGATGGGGAGACCCAGTACTTC. The encoded protein is CASSQDGETQYF.

A few counts support this clone. This chain links TRBV19 with TRBJ2-7; D ambiguous. The length of the CDR3 is 12 residues. The germline CDR1 and CDR2 sequences are LNHDA and SQIVND (reference sequence). The germline V and J ends were trimmed by 5 bases and 5 bases, with 10 bases remaining between them. In nucleotides, the CDR3 is TGTGCCAGTAGTCATCCGGGCCACGAGCAGTACTTC. It specifies CASSHPGHEQYF.

CDR3 region: CASSQDLGASGEQYF. The CDR3 DNA sequence: TGCGCCAGCAGCCAAGATCTGGGGGCGAGTGGCGAGCAGTACTTC. V and J are TRBV4-3 and TRBJ2-7, with D possibly matching TRBD1 (6 bases). V gave up 0 bases and J gave up 6 bases, with 15 bases separating them. CDR1 LGHNA and CDR2 YSLEER come from the germline V gene. The CDR3 spans 15 residues.

The gene calls are TRBV5-1 and TRBJ2-1; D remains ambiguous. V was trimmed by 2 bases and J by 8 bases, leaving 11 bases between them. This CDR3 contains 13 residues. Germline V lookup: CDR1 SGHRS, CDR2 YFSETQ. CDR3 residues: CASSFPPSHEQFF. For the CDR3, the DNA is TGCGCCAGCAGCTTTCCTCCCTCACATGAGCAGTTCTTC. Full variable domain (missing parts from reference TRBV5-1 and TRBJ2-1): KAGVTQTPRYLIKTRGQQVTLSCSPISGHRSVSWYQQTPGQGLQFLFEYFSETQRNKGNFPGRFSGRQFSNSRSEMNVSTLELGDSALYLCASSFPPSHEQFFGPGTRLTVL.

Notes on this clone: An end of the junction does not agree with germline; a read error may underlie this. The rearrangement joins TRBV25-1 to TRBJ2-7; D is unclear. The CDR3 runs to 15 residues. In germline, CDR1 is MGHDK, CDR2 SYGVNS. For the CDR3, the DNA is TGTGCTAGCAGTGAATGGAATGCAGTCCACTACGAGCAGTACTTC. Protein: CASSEWNAVHYEQYF.

This clone has a handful of counts. The rearrangement uses TRBV7-9 and TRBJ1-1; 11 bases line up with TRBD1. The CDR3 consists of 15 residues. CDR1 and CDR2 (germline): SEHNR, FQNEAQ (reference sequence). V was clipped by 7 bases and J by 4 bases; unmatched bases: 8. The CDR3 is CASTPGQGARTEAFF. The CDR3 bases are TGTGCCAGCACCCCCGGACAGGGGGCACGCACTGAAGCTTTCTTT.

The chain recombines TRBV9 with TRBJ2-1; D perhaps matches TRBD1 (6 bases). V was cut by 4 bases and J by 12 bases, with 20 bases left in between. The CDR3 runs to 14 residues. The germline CDR1 and CDR2 sequences are SGDLS and YYNGEE. In DNA form, the CDR3 reads TGTGCCAGCAGCCCATCCTTGGGCTTACAGGGGCAGTTCTTC. It encodes CASSPSLGLQGQFF.

The chain links TRBV27 to TRBJ2-1, with 11 bases lining up with TRBD1. Germline CDR1 reads MNHEY; CDR2 reads SMNVEV (reference sequence). CDR3 size: 15 residues. J was trimmed by 3 bases and V by 6 bases; bases with no gene match: 4. The CDR3 is CASSRDRGSYNEQFF. As DNA, the CDR3 is TGTGCCAGCAGCCGGGACAGGGGGAGCTACAATGAGCAGTTCTTC.

The V gene is TRBV5-4, the J gene TRBJ2-1; the D gene could be TRBD1 or TRBD2 (5 bases each). The V gene lost 4 bases and the J gene lost 4 bases, with 12 bases spanning the gap. Germline lookup yields CDR1 SGHNT and CDR2 YYREEE (reference sequence). The CDR3 sequence is 14 residues long. CDR3 protein: CASSPGTPYNEQFF. The CDR3 coding sequence is TGTGCCAGCAGCCCAGGGACCCCATACAATGAGCAGTTCTTC.

J is TRBJ2-1 and V is TRBV9; D unresolved. This CDR3 has 16 amino acids. Trimming took off 3 bases at V and 4 bases at J, with 17 bases between the two ends. Germline V lookup: CDR1 SGDLS, CDR2 YYNGEE. The CDR3 reads CASSATPETRYNEQFF. DNA for the CDR3: TGTGCCAGCAGCGCGACGCCGGAAACGCGGTACAATGAGCAGTTCTTC.

The V gene is TRBV21-1, the J gene TRBJ1-4. TRBV21-1 is marked as a pseudogene. This CDR3 has 12 residues. DNA for the CDR3: TGTGCCAGCAGAATCGTTGGTGAAAAACTGTTTTTT. Translated: CASRIVGEKLFF.

The chain links TRBV11-3 to TRBJ2-5, with D unresolved. V gave up 5 bases and J gave up 2 bases, with 6 bases separating them. CDR1 is SGHNT and CDR2 is YENEEA in the germline V gene. The CDR3 covers 12 residues. This chain's CDR3 is CASSRTQETQYF. The CDR3 bases are TGTGCCAGCAGCAGGACGCAAGAGACCCAGTACTTC.

V usage is TRBV24-1 and J usage is TRBJ1-1; D remains ambiguous. The ends were cut back, 7 bases at V and 0 bases at J, with 8 bases in the middle. This CDR3 contains 13 residues. Germline V gene data show CDR1 as KGHDR and CDR2 as SFDVKD. The CDR3 sequence is CATRDRLNTEAFF. The CDR3 nucleotides are TGTGCCACCAGGGACCGTTTGAACACTGAAGCTTTCTTT.

V is TRBV7-9 and J is TRBJ1-1, with 9 bases lining up with TRBD1. Looked up from germline, CDR1 is SEHNR and CDR2 is FQNEAQ (reference sequence). The CDR3 extends over 18 amino acids. J was trimmed by 0 bases and V by 1 base; bases with no gene match: 9. CDR3 residues: CASSLVGGQGYMNTEAFF. CDR3 bases: TGTGCCAGCAGCTTAGTGGGGGGACAGGGATACATGAACACTGAAGCTTTCTTT.

This chain uses TRBV6-6 with TRBJ1-4; 7 bases are a match to TRBD1. Germline CDR1 is MNHNY and CDR2 is SVGAGI (reference sequence). V trimming: 2 bases; J trimming: 3 bases; junction bases outside the gene matches: 3. The CDR3 contains 15 residues. DNA for the CDR3: TGTGCCAGCAGTTACCGCGGGACAGCTAATGAAAAACTGTTTTTT. It encodes CASSYRGTANEKLFF.

This clone is a singleton in its sample. V usage is TRBV24-1 and J usage is TRBJ2-7, with 11 bases fitting TRBD1. Germline V gives CDR1 KGHDR, CDR2 SFDVKD. The CDR3 is made up of 13 amino acids. The V segment lost 4 bases and the J segment 6 bases; nucleotides outside the gene matches: 1. The CDR3 DNA reads as TGTGCCACCAGTGAAGGGACAGGGGGCGAGCAGTACTTC. This codes for CATSEGTGGEQYF.

This chain connects TRBV4-3 to TRBJ2-1; D is undetermined. The CDR3 contains 14 residues. The germline CDR1 and CDR2 sequences are LGHNA and YSLEER. V was cut by 4 bases and J by 8 bases, with 15 bases left in between. The CDR3 loop is CASSLRPGWDEQFF. The CDR3 DNA is TGCGCCAGCAGCCTGCGCCCCGGGTGGGATGAGCAGTTCTTC.

The CDR3 DNA is TGCGCCAGCAGTGACACCGGGACTAGCGGAGTAAATGAGCAGTTCTTC. This sequence encodes CASSDTGTSGVNEQFF. V gene TRBV10-1 combines with J gene TRBJ2-1; 11 bases agree with TRBD2. Trimming removed 3 bases from V and 7 bases from J; junction bases left unmatched: 8. The CDR3 is 16 residues long. Per germline, CDR1 WNHNN and CDR2 SYGVQD (reference sequence).